This T cell receptor beta chain stems from a study of T cell responses to AZD1222 COVID-19 vaccine. Study details: Pooled in the analysis were second doses at about 4 or about 12 weeks.

Worth noting for this clone: The antigen is undetermined.

Repertoires were generated with immunoSEQ multiplex PCR, while TCRdb's copy carries only in-frame clones and drops some. The sample consists of about 120,000 clones, roughly 84% of them appearing once. Findings of the study overall: Donors were mostly white British, more females; clonal diversity possibly underestimated.

The starting material was peripheral blood, obtained on day 0 of AZD1222 vaccination. The origin of this receptor is an adult in good health.

This CDR3 reads CASREGQSLRYEQYF. The CDR3 DNA sequence: TGTGCCAGCAGGGAGGGACAGTCGCTTCGCTACGAGCAGTACTTC. This chain links TRBV5-5 with TRBJ2-7; perhaps TRBD1 as D (7 bases). The germline V and J ends were trimmed by 5 bases and 3 bases, with 18 bases remaining between them. Germline CDR1 reads SGHKS; CDR2 reads YYEKEE (reference sequence). The CDR3 has 15 residues.